The 18 T cell receptor beta chains reported below all come from one sample, sequenced in a study of Ad26.COV2.S vaccination and SARS-CoV-2 variants (dated by TCRdb to about 2021). The method behind the library was the immunoSEQ multiplex PCR assay. TCRdb mirrors the immuneACCESS table, restricted to in-frame sequences. Some clones are absent from its copies; in checked studies, under half trace to an unresolved V gene, and the reason for the others is unknown. This sample is represented by some 340,000 clones; 85% to 90% of them were singletons. Clones ranked in the top ten supply 1.5% to 2% of the sample. Reading the label with the study, this specimen's treatment or condition is: about 20 received Ad26.COV2.S at low or high dose, single or two shots; about 5 received placebo; per-sample allocation not given. For vaccine and placebo recipients, repertoires were sequenced using samples collected on day 63 after the first injection.

Sample: peripheral blood, taken in a trial of Ad26.COV2.S vaccine versus placebo. The receptors come from a person between 18 and 65 years old who received the Ad26.COV2.S COVID-19 vaccine or a placebo.

This clone came up a few times. J is TRBJ1-1 and V is TRBV16; D may be TRBD1 (5 bases). This CDR3 comprises 15 residues. Germline CDR1 and CDR2: KGHSY and FQNENV. Trimming removed 1 base from V and 6 bases from J, with 15 bases in between. The CDR3 reads CASSQFYRGESEAFF. CDR3 DNA sequence: TGTGCCAGCAGCCAATTTTATCGGGGGGAATCTGAAGCTTTCTTT.

This chain uses TRBV18 with TRBJ2-3; D not resolved. This CDR3 is built from 11 residues. V lost 3 bases and J 4 bases, leaving 2 bases between the germline ends. Germline V gene data show CDR1 as KGHSH and CDR2 as LQKENI. The CDR3: CASSPADTQYF. CDR3 sequence (DNA): TGTGCCAGCTCACCGGCAGATACGCAGTATTTT.

The chain links TRBV5-4 to TRBJ2-1; possible D gene TRBD2, 7 bases. V dropped 4 bases and J dropped 4 bases, with 18 bases sitting between them. CDR1 is SGHNT, CDR2 YYREEE, per germline (reference sequence). The CDR3 has 16 residues. In nucleotides, the CDR3 is TGTGCCAGCAGCCCCGGCGCTAGGGGGGGGTACAATGAGCAGTTCTTC. It specifies CASSPGARGGYNEQFF.

This clone was seen a single time. The chain joins TRBV7-9 to TRBJ2-3; 8 nucleotides agree with TRBD2. Losses at the gene ends were 1 base for V and 1 base for J; bases not matched to a gene: 4. The CDR3 runs to 16 residues. Germline CDR1 is SEHNR and CDR2 is FQNEAQ (reference sequence). The CDR3 nucleotides read TGTGCCAGCAGCTTAGGTAGCGGGGCTGGCACAGATACGCAGTATTTT. It specifies CASSLGSGAGTDTQYF.

This sequence joins TRBV18 and TRBJ2-5; 11 bases are shared with TRBD1. V dropped 4 bases and J dropped 1; count of bases not matched to a gene: 2. Germline assignment: CDR1 KGHSH and CDR2 LQKENI. This CDR3 spans 15 amino acids. The CDR3: CASSRGQGVQETQYF. The CDR3 bases are TGTGCCAGCTCACGGGGACAGGGGGTCCAAGAGACCCAGTACTTC.

This clone was recorded once. V gene TRBV9 combines with J gene TRBJ1-3; D not resolved. This CDR3 contains 11 residues. With 5 bases removed from V and 1 base from J, the gap between germline ends came to 1 base. The germline gives CDR1 SGDLS, CDR2 YYNGEE. The DNA of the CDR3 is TGTGCCAGCAGATCTGGAAACACCATATATTTT. Amino acids: CASRSGNTIYF.

The genes are TRBV6-2 or TRBV6-3 and TRBJ2-5; D tentatively fits TRBD1 or TRBD2 (5 bases each). V was pared by 5 bases and J by 1 base, with 14 bases between. The CDR3 has 15 amino acids. The V gene's germline CDR1 is MNHEY and CDR2 SVGEGT. The DNA for the CDR3 is TGTGCCAGCAGTGAGCTGGGGCTAGCCCAAGAGACCCAGTACTTC. As protein: CASSELGLAQETQYF.

There are a few counts of this clone. This sequence joins TRBV6-5 and TRBJ1-1, with D unclear. The germline V and J ends were trimmed by 2 bases and 1 base, with 11 bases remaining between them. The CDR3 loop spans 15 amino acids. From germline, CDR1 is MNHEY and CDR2 SVGAGI. Written as DNA, the CDR3 is TGTGCCAGCAGTTACCGCCTGGGCAAGAACACTGAAGCTTTCTTT. The encoded protein is CASSYRLGKNTEAFF.

The V gene is TRBV5-1, the J gene TRBJ1-2; D is ambiguous. Germline CDR1 reads SGHRS; CDR2 reads YFSETQ. The CDR3 length is 13 residues. Trimming pared 2 bases from V and 8 bases from J, leaving 13 bases between. This chain's CDR3 is CASSLEPLGGYTF. The CDR3, as DNA: TGCGCCAGCAGCTTAGAACCACTGGGGGGCTACACCTTC.

This clone was detected only once. The J gene is TRBJ1-6, the V gene TRBV6-6; no definite D call. Germline V CDR1 and CDR2: MNHNY, SVGAGI (reference sequence). The CDR3 is 14 residues long. The V end lost 6 bases, the J end lost 8 bases, and 14 bases lay between the germline ends. In DNA, the CDR3 is TGTGCCAGCAGGGCGATAGGTCAGGATTCACCCCTCCACTTT. The encoded protein is CASRAIGQDSPLHF.

This rearrangement joins TRBV9 to TRBJ1-3; D possibly corresponds to TRBD1 (5 bases). CDR1 and CDR2 (germline): SGDLS, YYNGEE. V was shortened by 2 bases and J by 8 bases, with 20 bases between the two germline ends. The CDR3 has 16 amino acids. CDR3 sequence: CASSVTGRVWGDTIYF. DNA of the CDR3: TGTGCCAGCAGCGTTACGGGCAGGGTCTGGGGAGACACCATATATTTT.

The chain employs TRBV11-2 and TRBJ1-2; 11 bases fit TRBD1. The CDR3 spans 16 residues. Trimming cost V 1 base and J 5 bases; bases outside gene matches: 6. CDR1 and CDR2 from the germline V gene are SGHAT and FQNNGV. The CDR3: CASSLGRTGGEYGYTF. CDR3 DNA: TGTGCCAGCAGCTTAGGGCGGACAGGGGGCGAATATGGCTACACCTTC.

This chain connects TRBV30 to TRBJ2-5, with 10 bases lining up with TRBD2. Germline CDR1 GTSNPN, CDR2 SVGIG (reference sequence). V lost 2 bases, J lost 7 bases, and 7 bases stayed unmatched. CDR3 length equals 14 residues. This chain's CDR3 is CAWSRLAGVGTQYF. The CDR3 DNA sequence: TGTGCCTGGAGTAGGCTAGCGGGGGTAGGGACCCAGTACTTC.

Worth noting for this clone: Different DNA sequences within this sample yield the same CDR3. The chain uses TRBV6-5 and TRBJ2-7; the match to TRBD1 covers 9 bases. Germline V gene lookup returns CDR1 MNHEY and CDR2 SVGAGI. This CDR3 is 12 amino acids long. Trimming took 6 bases from V and 3 from J; bases not matched to a gene: 0. CDR3 nucleotide sequence: TGTGCCAGCAGGGGACAGGGCTACGAGCAGTACTTC. Protein product: CASRGQGYEQYF.

V gene TRBV6-5 combines with J gene TRBJ2-4, with 7 bases aligning to TRBD1. Trimming at V came to 6 bases and at J to 4 bases, leaving 9 bases not matched to a gene. CDR1 and CDR2 (germline): MNHEY, SVGAGI. This CDR3 contains 15 residues. The CDR3 coding sequence is TGTGCCAGCAGCCCCTCCGGACAGGTTAAAAACATTCAGTACTTC. Its translation: CASSPSGQVKNIQYF.

V gene TRBV6-2 or TRBV6-3 combines with J gene TRBJ2-7; 8 nucleotides agree with TRBD1. Germline assignment: CDR1 MNHEY and CDR2 SVGEGT. The CDR3 totals 15 residues. Losses at the gene ends were 5 bases for V and 0 bases for J; bases not matched to a gene: 6. The CDR3 DNA reads TGTGCCAGCAGTCGGTCGGACAGGGTCTCCTACGAGCAGTACTTC. This translates into CASSRSDRVSYEQYF.

The gene calls are TRBV7-2 and TRBJ1-4, with 7 bases lining up with TRBD1. Trimming at V came to 2 bases and at J to 4 bases, leaving 4 bases not matched to a gene. Germline V CDR1 and CDR2: SGHTA, FQGNSA. This CDR3 contains 15 residues. CDR3 region: CASSLRQGYNEKLFF. The CDR3, as DNA: TGTGCCAGCAGCTTAAGACAGGGATATAATGAAAAACTGTTTTTT.

Here the CDR3 DNA reads TGTGCCAGCAAGAGGGTATTTGGGGAGACCCAGTACTTC. Amino acid sequence: CASKRVFGETQYF. The chain links TRBV6-5 to TRBJ2-5; tentative D call: TRBD2 (5 bases). This CDR3 has 13 residues. Germline lookup yields CDR1 MNHEY and CDR2 SVGAGI. V gave up 7 bases and J gave up 5 bases, with 14 bases separating them.